Sequencing of this T cell receptor (beta chain) was carried out in a study of regulatory T cells in long-lasting Graves disease. Through Arm-PCR of CDR3 regions and iRepertoire HTBI primers, TCR beta libraries were built. In the source study's methods: Spanning all samples, the identified segments comprised approximately 60 TRBV and fewer than 15 TRBJ. TCRdb re-called the multiplex PCR reads with MiXCR, one entry per CDR3 protein. In this record, the V and J calls reflect TCRdb's handling and not the investigators' own analysis. The sample shows 700,000 or so distinct CDR3 sequences, around 32% of them seen only once. Time point denoted: persistent/refractory GD, antithyroid drugs over 5 years with positive TRAb. Scientists built the TCR library using RNA that was extracted from PBMCs. The specimen comprised peripheral blood mononuclear cells (PBMCs), sampled when the disease was refractory, from a patient treated with antithyroid drugs. The TCR originated in a female donor with Graves disease.

The chain's CDR3 is CASRAQGASMDEKLFF. CDR3 nucleotides: TGTGCCAGCAGAGCTCAGGGGGCGAGTATGGATGAAAAACTGTTTTTT. The chain carries TRBV27 and TRBJ1-4; TRBD1 matches 8 bases. Germline V gives CDR1 MNHEY, CDR2 SMNVEV (reference sequence). The CDR3 extends over 16 amino acids. The ends lost 6 bases at V and 6 bases at J; junction bases unmatched: 12.